The 6 T cell receptor beta chains given below trace back to one sample, sequenced in a study of cytomegalovirus exposure and HLA in healthy donors. PCR primers comprised 60 Vbeta and 13 Jbeta primers. Libraries were prepared by immunoSEQ multiplex PCR; TCRdb keeps only in-frame clonotypes and omits some of them. There are 150,000 to 200,000 clones in the sample; over 75% occur only once, and around 2% lies in the top ten. Sequencing input: PBMCs. These receptors were taken from a human donor in good health.

This clone was observed a handful of times. CDR3 sequence (DNA): TGTGCCATCAGTGATTTAGCGGGGCATGGGACCCAGTACTTC. The encoded protein is CAISDLAGHGTQYF. The V call is TRBV10-3, the J call TRBJ2-5; 8 nucleotides agree with TRBD2. CDR1 is ENHRY, CDR2 SYGVKD, per germline. With 3 bases clipped from V and 7 bases from J, the junction kept 7 bases outside the gene matches. This CDR3 is 14 amino acids long.

V is TRBV5-6 and J is TRBJ2-5, with 13 bases fitting TRBD2. The CDR3 totals 16 residues. CDR1 SGHDT and CDR2 YYEEEE come from the germline V gene. With V trimmed by 0 bases and J by 2 bases, 1 base remained unmatched. The CDR3 reads CASSLGLAGGQETQYF. DNA for the CDR3: TGTGCCAGCAGCTTGGGACTAGCGGGGGGTCAAGAGACCCAGTACTTC.

The chain couples TRBV27 to TRBJ1-1; D perhaps matches TRBD1 (5 bases). CDR3 size: 12 residues. Germline values: CDR1 MNHEY, CDR2 SMNVEV (reference sequence). Trimming cost V 2 bases and J 4 bases, with 5 bases left between them. CDR3 region: CASSLRGTEAFF. The CDR3 nucleotides are TGTGCCAGCAGTTTAAGGGGCACTGAAGCTTTCTTT.

In regard to this clone: Other DNA sequences from this sample encode an identical CDR3 as well. The V gene is TRBV18, the J gene TRBJ1-2, with a tentative D call TRBD1 (5 bases). Germline loops: CDR1 KGHSH, CDR2 LQKENI. Trimming shortened V by 3 bases and J by 4 bases, and 6 bases separated the two germline ends. The CDR3 covers 12 residues. As DNA, the CDR3 is TGTGCCAGCTCACCCGACAGCTATGGCTACACCTTC. Its translation is CASSPDSYGYTF.

The rearrangement uses TRBV5-8 and TRBJ1-5, with D perhaps TRBD1 (6 bases). Deletions cut 6 bases from V and 6 bases from J, with 22 bases between. This CDR3 is 16 amino acids long. CDR1 is SGHTS, CDR2 YDEGEE, per germline. CDR3 coding DNA: TGTGCCAGCACCAAAACAGTCGGCAGGGGATTTCAGCCCCAGCATTTT. This codes for CASTKTVGRGFQPQHF.

This clone was seen more than once but under ten times. This chain links TRBV19 with TRBJ1-1, with 8 bases matching TRBD1. The CDR3 spans 17 residues. The junction had 18 bases not matched to a gene; V was cut back by 1 base and J by 11 bases. Germline V gene sequence: CDR1 LNHDA, CDR2 SQIVND (reference sequence). The CDR3 DNA reads as TGTGCCAGTAGTATAGCACGCCCAGACAGGGGCGGATGGTGGGCTTTCTTT. Protein sequence: CASSIARPDRGGWWAFF.